A selection of T cell receptor beta chains follows, all from one sample in a study of blood T cell repertoires in COVID-19. This table comes from immunoSEQ multiplex PCR, and its TCRdb copy is limited to in-frame clones, with some not included. This table holds about 200,000 clones, more than 80% found once. Input material: peripheral blood. Receptors originate from an elderly woman with COVID-19, enrolled during active disease. Both conserved end residues are trimmed from each CDR3. The order of the fields is D gene, J gene, V gene, CDR3 protein. The D gene is left open where the match is weak.

d_gene: NA
j_gene: TRBJ1-5
v_gene: TRBV3-1/TRBV3-2
CDR3aa: ASSQAAGPAGQPQH

d_gene: TRBD1
j_gene: TRBJ1-3
v_gene: TRBV5-1
CDR3aa: ASSLEGARGNTIY

d_gene: NA
j_gene: TRBJ2-2
v_gene: TRBV14
CDR3aa: ASSQALLNTGELF

d_gene: NA
j_gene: TRBJ2-1
v_gene: TRBV6-5
CDR3aa: ASVGWNNEQF

d_gene: TRBD2
j_gene: TRBJ2-1
v_gene: TRBV5-1
CDR3aa: ASRLRLAAYNEQF

d_gene: TRBD2
j_gene: TRBJ2-5
v_gene: TRBV13
CDR3aa: ASSASGGQETQY

d_gene: TRBD2
j_gene: TRBJ2-3
v_gene: TRBV2
CDR3aa: ASRTREGSTDTQY

d_gene: TRBD2
j_gene: TRBJ2-1
v_gene: TRBV9
CDR3aa: ASSARLAGYNEQF

d_gene: NA
j_gene: TRBJ1-1
v_gene: TRBV28
CDR3aa: ASSLFLNTEAF

d_gene: NA
j_gene: TRBJ2-6
v_gene: TRBV6-1
CDR3aa: ASSERTLTLGANVLT

d_gene: NA
j_gene: TRBJ1-2
v_gene: TRBV7-8
CDR3aa: ASSLEKGLGYT

d_gene: TRBD2
j_gene: TRBJ2-7
v_gene: TRBV6-4
CDR3aa: ASSDSLLAGAQGYEQY

d_gene: TRBD2
j_gene: TRBJ2-5
v_gene: TRBV5-1
CDR3aa: ASSFGGLAGGPGETQY

d_gene: TRBD1
j_gene: TRBJ2-7
v_gene: TRBV6-5
CDR3aa: ASSKDRGEYEQY

d_gene: NA
j_gene: TRBJ1-3
v_gene: TRBV7-9
CDR3aa: ASSQMSGNTIY

d_gene: NA
j_gene: TRBJ1-2
v_gene: TRBV28
CDR3aa: ASTNPGGGYT

d_gene: NA
j_gene: TRBJ1-4
v_gene: TRBV6-5
CDR3aa: ASSYTTGLNEKLF

d_gene: TRBD1
j_gene: TRBJ2-2
v_gene: TRBV3-1/TRBV3-2
CDR3aa: ASSWTRTGDTGELF

d_gene: NA
j_gene: TRBJ2-2
v_gene: TRBV5-1
CDR3aa: ASSLASGMGGELF

d_gene: NA
j_gene: TRBJ1-2
v_gene: TRBV19
CDR3aa: ASSIRQGRGYT

d_gene: NA
j_gene: TRBJ2-7
v_gene: TRBV18
CDR3aa: ASSPKGVGGSYEQY

d_gene: TRBD1
j_gene: TRBJ1-4
v_gene: TRBV3-1/TRBV3-2
CDR3aa: ASSQAGTGSEKLF

d_gene: TRBD2
j_gene: TRBJ2-2
v_gene: TRBV5-1
CDR3aa: ASSPLAGTTNTGELF

d_gene: NA
j_gene: TRBJ2-5
v_gene: TRBV5-1
CDR3aa: ASSSQGSETQY

d_gene: NA
j_gene: TRBJ1-5
v_gene: TRBV9
CDR3aa: ASSVGDGSNQPQH

d_gene: TRBD1
j_gene: TRBJ2-5
v_gene: TRBV28
CDR3aa: ASPPGGHPSETQY

d_gene: TRBD1
j_gene: TRBJ1-6
v_gene: TRBV9
CDR3aa: ASSVSSGTESVTLH

d_gene: NA
j_gene: TRBJ1-6
v_gene: TRBV14
CDR3aa: ASSRVGRSYNSPLH

d_gene: NA
j_gene: TRBJ1-6
v_gene: TRBV6-2/TRBV6-3
CDR3aa: ASSYSSSGVRSPLH

d_gene: TRBD2
j_gene: TRBJ2-7
v_gene: TRBV6-1
CDR3aa: ASSEASSGVVQY

d_gene: NA
j_gene: TRBJ1-3
v_gene: TRBV2
CDR3aa: ASSEEGNTIY

d_gene: TRBD2
j_gene: TRBJ2-2
v_gene: TRBV9
CDR3aa: ASSVGAGGNTGELF

d_gene: NA
j_gene: TRBJ1-6
v_gene: TRBV18
CDR3aa: ASSPSTGDSPLH

d_gene: TRBD1
j_gene: TRBJ2-7
v_gene: TRBV27
CDR3aa: ASSFPGQGGPNEQY

d_gene: TRBD1
j_gene: TRBJ2-5
v_gene: TRBV6-5
CDR3aa: ASRQGGQETQY

d_gene: NA
j_gene: TRBJ1-6
v_gene: TRBV19
CDR3aa: ASSEPGSPLH

d_gene: NA
j_gene: TRBJ1-4
v_gene: TRBV4-1
CDR3aa: ASNGQRNEKLF

d_gene: NA
j_gene: TRBJ1-1
v_gene: TRBV19
CDR3aa: ASSIGAGRTEAF

d_gene: TRBD1
j_gene: TRBJ2-7
v_gene: TRBV18
CDR3aa: ASSPGTGYRYEQY

d_gene: TRBD1
j_gene: TRBJ2-7
v_gene: TRBV5-6
CDR3aa: ASSSTGVDEQY

d_gene: NA
j_gene: TRBJ1-5
v_gene: TRBV6-1
CDR3aa: ASSERMDTSNQPQH

d_gene: TRBD2
j_gene: TRBJ2-1
v_gene: TRBV6-6
CDR3aa: ASSYSGRGASNEQF

d_gene: NA
j_gene: TRBJ2-5
v_gene: TRBV5-1
CDR3aa: ASTLSWGREETQY

d_gene: TRBD1
j_gene: TRBJ2-3
v_gene: TRBV5-1
CDR3aa: ASSLEALQGSRTDTQY

d_gene: TRBD1
j_gene: TRBJ2-7
v_gene: TRBV28
CDR3aa: ASSRVGTGDDEQY

d_gene: TRBD2
j_gene: TRBJ2-7
v_gene: TRBV3-1/TRBV3-2
CDR3aa: ASSQGTSGSFEQY

d_gene: NA
j_gene: TRBJ1-1
v_gene: TRBV6-5
CDR3aa: ASSYFPGTRGTEAF

d_gene: NA
j_gene: TRBJ2-3
v_gene: TRBV9
CDR3aa: ASSPLPTDTQY

d_gene: TRBD1
j_gene: TRBJ2-2
v_gene: TRBV28
CDR3aa: ASTLRRTGNTGELF

d_gene: NA
j_gene: TRBJ1-2
v_gene: TRBV5-4
CDR3aa: ASSLDGRTNT

d_gene: NA
j_gene: TRBJ1-2
v_gene: TRBV6-5
CDR3aa: ASTNPSTGFGYT

d_gene: NA
j_gene: TRBJ1-1
v_gene: TRBV6-5
CDR3aa: ASSLRPSEGAF

d_gene: TRBD1
j_gene: TRBJ2-1
v_gene: TRBV27
CDR3aa: ASSPRQGSYNEQF

d_gene: TRBD1
j_gene: TRBJ2-1
v_gene: TRBV5-4
CDR3aa: ASMDRGQTDNEQF

d_gene: TRBD2
j_gene: TRBJ2-7
v_gene: TRBV7-3
CDR3aa: ASSSGLAGGYEQY